This T cell receptor beta chain emerged from a study of cytomegalovirus exposure and HLA in healthy donors. The study ran its PCR with 60 Vbeta and 13 Jbeta primers. Original processing notes: The authors later counted 65 million to 90 million unique TCR beta chains, some 12 million of them shared. Profiled with immunoSEQ multiplex PCR; TCRdb holds only in-frame clones, not every one. That table is the source of V, J and clone size, and D and trimming were worked out from the DNA. The table lists 130,000 to 150,000 clones, over 60% of them singletons, with 4.9% in the top ten. The study, taken as a whole, reports: Published work reported that the classifier diagnosed cytomegalovirus status with high specificity and sensitivity. In a later analysis, a missense DCLRE1C variant was linked to TCR beta V- and J-gene trimming.

The V end was cut by 1 base, the J end by 6 bases, with 12 bases between. CDR1 SGHTA and CDR2 FQGNSA come from the germline V gene. The CDR3 is 14 amino acids. As for this clone: Its target is unknown.

The J gene is TRBJ1-1, the V gene TRBV7-2, with a weak D call TRBD1 (5 bases). This receptor was obtained from a woman in her fifties or sixties in good health and CMV-seronegative. Sequenced material: PBMCs. The CDR3 loop reads CASSLGSGLPEAFF. CDR3 bases: TGTGCCAGCAGCTTAGGGTCAGGGTTACCTGAAGCTTTCTTT.